What follows is one T cell receptor (beta chain) and its context. Study members were between roughly 18 and 90 years old and lived in 24 US regions. Participants had their cohort set by participant-reported clinical history. Per the original data handling: Amplification of reference gene primers provided the estimated nucleated cell counts. Sequencing used immunoSEQ multiplex PCR; TCRdb keeps in-frame clones, though not all of them. V, J and clone size are those of that table, while D and trimming were read from the DNA. The sample gives roughly 330,000 clones, around nine tenths of which show up once; about 5% is in the top ten. The germline CDR1 and CDR2 sequences are MGHRA and YSYEKL. The length of the CDR3 is 17 residues. The V end lost 4 bases, the J end lost 0 bases, and 16 bases lay between the germline ends. This sample is drawn from a study of blood T cell repertoires in COVID-19. Looking at the study overall: From the United States, Italy and Spain came samples of acute and convalescent COVID-19.

The chain uses TRBV4-1 and TRBJ1-3; tentative D call: TRBD1 (5 bases). Sequencing was carried out using PBMCs or T cells enriched from blood (not recorded which). This clonotype originated in a man younger than 45 who had recovered from COVID-19. This chain's CDR3 is CASSRSGLVLSGNTIYF. The CDR3 nucleotides are TGCGCCAGCAGCCGGTCAGGGCTCGTACTCTCTGGAAACACCATATATTTT.